The T cell receptor (beta chain) under discussion was sequenced for a study of cytomegalovirus exposure and HLA in healthy donors (TCRdb year 2017). As for the study more broadly: An earlier analysis of fewer than 750 of the donors reported under 300 Gb of sequence data and approximately 120 million unique TCR beta sequences obtained from around 180 million T cells. A later analysis re-analyzed previously published TCR beta repertoires from 660 or so donors and added high-resolution HLA genotyping to study TCR occurrence patterns. On average, around 230,000 unique TCR beta nucleotide sequences were sequenced per donor among roughly 430 genotyped donors of the cohort, with around 19% of those sequences being non-productive. HLA typing covered class I and class II loci at four-digit resolution. An early release covering roughly 580 HLA-typed donors comprised about 300 gigabases of sequencing data and 65 million to 100 million unique TCR sequences. Of the 398 genotyped donors, over 70% fell in the genetic ancestry cluster associated with self-reported Caucasian donors. Genome-wide SNP genotypes for about three fifths of the roughly 700 donors were used in a later genetic analysis, which treated that subset as a discovery cohort. The study aimed to test whether cataloging public T cell receptors could reveal signatures of past pathogen exposure. Donor age, sex, ethnicity and CMV serostatus were compiled alongside the repertoire data. Every discovery cohort repertoire had been produced on one sequencing platform. A separate validation cohort of more than 100 different subjects was used in addition to the roughly 640-subject first cohort. The number of donors typed differed by locus, with roughly 629-640 for A, B, C, DRB1 and DQB1, more than 500 for DQA1, over 600 for DPA1, and some 440 for DPB1. To predict cytomegalovirus infection status, the study brought together high-throughput TCR immunosequencing, statistical association of individual TCRs with disease status, and machine learning. In the later analysis, no new phenotypic data were used to find candidate immune exposures; instead, reliance was placed on TCR beta sequences and their occurrence across donors. A handful of DR-DQ haplotypes were handled as single units for association and clustering because linkage in the cohort was strong. The T cell repertoires of some 700 subjects were profiled by immunosequencing and related to cytomegalovirus serostatus. To decide whether each TCR beta V gene segment behaved as functional or pseudogenic, an earlier analysis of nearly 600 of the donors relied on high-throughput TCR beta sequencing. General findings and caveats noted by the study authors: Most TCR sequences were seen in very few donors, while some public TCRs were found in many individuals. Presence/absence analyses assumed roughly uniform sequencing depth across donors, an assumption that may not hold. Only TCR beta chains were sequenced in this cohort, and the absence of alpha or paired-chain data limited detectable features. The authors suggested that the approach could potentially be extended to other disease states and immunological phenotypes. In a later analysis, the rate of TCR association differed among HLA loci, with DRB1 alleles having the most associated TCRs and HLA-C alleles having the fewest. An earlier analysis of approximately 570 of the donors showed that most TCR beta V segments appeared in productive rearrangements either about 90% or about 30% of the time, which broadly matched IMGT annotations. Because some donors lacked HLA typing at each locus, the association tests relied only on the typed subset. In vitro tests confirmed that a few of the cytomegalovirus-associated TCR beta chains recognize cytomegalovirus antigens. Linkage disequilibrium might explain the correlated functional status among segregating V segments, but an unknown experimental factor could not be ruled out. A cluster of highly shared sequence variants was judged likely to be a technical artifact of the sequencing pipeline. A later analysis found that HLA-associated TCR beta chains were more clonally expanded and had lower generation probabilities than equally common non-associated chains. Cytomegalovirus status was reported to be diagnosed by the classifier with high specificity and sensitivity in both the original and validation cohorts. Some IMGT-functional V segments, including TRBV6-2 and TRBV6-3, could not be distinguished by the 87-base-pair reads and were therefore excluded. In the study, 150 to 200 TCR beta chains were listed as associated with cytomegalovirus. A later analysis reported that several top co-occurrence clusters appeared linked to parvovirus B19, influenza, CMV and Epstein-Barr virus. Compared with the 666-donor mean, donors in an Asian-associated ancestry cluster had fewer N-insertions in productive TCRs, according to a later genetic analysis. When HLA alleles, especially DR and DQ, strongly co-occurred, attributing TCR associations to individual alleles was difficult. According to a later analysis, most CMV-associated TCR beta chains appeared to be HLA-restricted, and the HLA associations seemed to be driven largely by CMV exposure. About 15 rarely observed V segments, including chromosome 9 orphons, were excluded from the earlier analysis of about 500 of the donors because counts were too low. V-gene and J-gene trimming of TCR beta chains was associated with a missense DCLRE1C variant in a later genetic analysis, and the association was replicated in an independent cohort. A further reported finding was that TCR beta sequences accurately predicted the HLA-A and HLA-B alleles for most subjects in the first cohort. At a false discovery rate of 0.05, a later analysis linked under 20,000 TCR beta sequences to specific HLA alleles. The only immune exposure information available for the cohort was CMV serostatus.

In total, 630 or so healthy bone marrow donors made up the cohort. Cohort members were all nominally healthy when sampled, although unrecorded immune exposures were likely present. The donor tested CMV seronegative and was one of the 352 seronegative cohort members. Every donor gave a peripheral blood sample, and the peripheral blood mononuclear cells from that sample were used for TCR beta sequencing. The Qiagen DNeasy Blood Extraction Kit was used to extract genomic DNA from the blood cell samples. CDR1 is given as SGHTA and CDR2 as FQGTGA, both from the germline V gene. Trimmed from V: 5 bases; trimmed from J: 4 bases; junction bases lacking a gene match: 8. The CDR3 has 15 amino acids, counting the end cysteine and phenylalanine. Just the 45-base CDR3 DNA is kept, in frame starting at base 1. Turning to this clone: No cognate antigen has been identified for it. Per-base quality was not reported, and no clone a single base away is much larger than it.

The method was the immunoSEQ multiplex PCR assay. The multiplex PCR relied on a mix of 60 forward primers for TCR Vbeta segments and 13 reverse primers for TCR Jbeta segments. The CDR3 region of rearranged TCR beta genes was amplified from genomic DNA by a multiplex PCR assay. Amplified TCR beta libraries were sequenced as 87-base-pair reads on the Illumina HiSeq System. Turning to the authors' computational methods: A later analysis counted some 80 million unique TCR beta chains across the 650 to 800 repertoires, and roughly 9.9 million of these chains were shared by at least two donors. Raw reads were error-corrected and collapsed into unique sequences with a nearest-neighbor algorithm that merged closely related sequences to remove PCR and sequencing errors. To assign V, D and J gene segments, CDR3 sequences were aligned to IMGT reference sequences. Each retained sequence needed at least a six-nucleotide match to both a V gene segment and a J gene segment. Rearrangements were classified as productive when the CDR3 lacked stop codons and remained in frame with V and J, and all other rearrangements were classified as non-productive. CDR3 was defined by IMGT convention, running from the second conserved V-encoded cysteine to the conserved J-encoded phenylalanine. The earlier analysis of approximately 500 of the donors excluded sequences that lacked an unambiguous match to a single V gene segment. In an earlier analysis of a few hundred of the donors, V segments were called functional above 56.7% productive rearrangements and were called segregating when the between-donor standard deviation exceeded 5%. A statistical classification framework was built for diagnosing cytomegalovirus status from the catalog of TCR beta chain sequences. A later analysis assigned V and J genes by comparing TCR nucleotide sequences with IMGT/GENE-DB human TR gene sequences. The TCRdist pipeline was used in a later analysis to assign CDR3 sequences and most-parsimonious VDJ recombination scenarios. In a later analysis, each TCR beta chain was defined by its CDR3 amino acid sequence together with its V-gene family, and reads lacking a unique V-gene family were excluded. A later analysis removed 592 highly shared, low-generation-probability nucleotide sequences to deal with suspected cross-contamination and a sequencing artifact. In a later analysis, a clonal expansion index for each public chain was calculated from normalized within-repertoire ranks of inferred template counts. Generation probabilities in a later analysis came from a VDJ recombination model fitted to out-of-frame rearrangements, and those results were checked against IGoR. In a later analysis, TCR-TCR, TCR-HLA and TCR-CMV co-occurrence was scored with hypergeometric tests, and a repertoire-size bias correction was applied to TCR pairs. To estimate false discovery rates, a later analysis permuted the HLA or CMV assignments 20 times. In a later analysis, co-occurring TCRs were grouped using DBSCAN, and TCRdist sequence similarity was added for clustering within HLA-allele-positive subsets. Co-occurrence clustering excluded repertoires with fewer than 30,000 or more than 120,000 public chains, plus five with anomalous nucleotide sharing. TCRdb took over this immuneACCESS table, retaining in-frame rearrangements with V and J assigned. Such tables are incomplete; in checked studies, under half of the missing clones stem from an unresolved V gene, and the remainder is unexplained. V and J calls and clone size are copied from that table; D and trimming were computed from the DNA. This sample has roughly 200,000 clones in its table, and roughly 80% of those were observed once. The ten largest clones capture less than 2% of the sample.

The receptor comes from a man in his fifties in good health and CMV-seronegative. The sample consisted of PBMCs. Here the chain combines TRBV7-3 and TRBJ2-5; 9 bases in the middle match TRBD1. The DNA sequence is as follows: TGTGCCAGCAGCGTACAACAGGGGGCAGCAGAGACCCAGTACTTC. Translated, this gives CASSVQQGAAETQYF.